This entry concerns a single T cell receptor (beta chain). This record comes from a study of blood T cell repertoires in COVID-19. Assay used: immunoSEQ multiplex PCR; TCRdb lists only in-frame clones, some missing. The sample has 150,000 to 200,000 clones, around 73% seen once. The CDR3 spans 17 residues. With V trimmed by 3 bases and J by 4 bases, 10 bases remained unmatched. Germline V CDR1 and CDR2: MDHEN, SYDVKM. The chain couples TRBV28 to TRBJ1-1; TRBD1 aligns across 11 bases. Sequencing was done on a sample of PBMCs or T cells enriched from blood (not recorded which). The clonotype originates from a woman aged 45-60 years who had recovered from COVID-19. CDR3 sequence: CASSLGTGGRLGTEAFF. CDR3 nucleotides: TGTGCCAGCAGTTTGGGGACAGGGGGTCGGTTAGGCACTGAAGCTTTCTTT.